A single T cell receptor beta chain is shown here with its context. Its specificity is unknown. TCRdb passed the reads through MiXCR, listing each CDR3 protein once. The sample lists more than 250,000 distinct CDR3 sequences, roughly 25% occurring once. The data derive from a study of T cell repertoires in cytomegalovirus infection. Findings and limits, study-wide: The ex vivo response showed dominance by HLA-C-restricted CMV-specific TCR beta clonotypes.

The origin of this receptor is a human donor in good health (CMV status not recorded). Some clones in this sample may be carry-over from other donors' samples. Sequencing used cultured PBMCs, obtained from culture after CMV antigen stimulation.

CDR3 bases: TGTGCCAGCAGCCACGACAGGGTAGGTGAGCAGTTCTTC. Protein: CASSHDRVGEQFF. This chain connects TRBV12-3 or TRBV12-4 to TRBJ2-1; TRBD1 agrees at 7 bases. The V segment lost 6 bases and the J segment 9 bases; nucleotides outside the gene matches: 8. The CDR3 extends over 13 amino acids.